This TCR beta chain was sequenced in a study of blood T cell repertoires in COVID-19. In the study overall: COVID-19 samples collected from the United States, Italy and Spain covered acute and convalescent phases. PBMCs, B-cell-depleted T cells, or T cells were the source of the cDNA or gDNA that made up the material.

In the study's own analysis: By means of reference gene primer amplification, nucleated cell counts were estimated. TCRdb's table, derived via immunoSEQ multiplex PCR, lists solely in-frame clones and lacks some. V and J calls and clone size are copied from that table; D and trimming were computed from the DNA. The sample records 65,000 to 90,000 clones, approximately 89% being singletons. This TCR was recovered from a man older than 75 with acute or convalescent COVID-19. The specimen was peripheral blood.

This CDR3 reads CSTTSSTGELFF. The DNA of the CDR3 is TGCAGCACAACTAGTAGCACCGGGGAGCTGTTTTTT. The rearrangement links TRBV29-1 to TRBJ2-2; D is possibly TRBD2 (5 bases). The CDR3 is 12 amino acids. V lost 8 bases and J 4 bases, leaving 11 bases between the germline ends. Germline CDR1 SQVTM, CDR2 ANQGSEA.